These 23 T cell receptor beta chains originate from one sample sequenced in a study of cytomegalovirus exposure and HLA in healthy donors. Using immunoSEQ multiplex PCR, the repertoire was profiled, and TCRdb retains in-frame clones only, with some absent. Of about 200,000 clones in the sample, approximately 78% were seen once. The sequenced sample was PBMCs. These TCRs come from a woman aged 25 to 45 in good health and CMV-seronegative.

This chain connects TRBV28 to TRBJ2-7; 9 bases are a match to TRBD2. The CDR3 runs to 14 residues. V dropped 3 bases and J dropped 3; count of bases not matched to a gene: 3. CDR1 is MDHEN and CDR2 is SYDVKM in the germline V gene. CDR3 sequence (DNA): TGTGCCAGCAGTTTGCGGGGGGGCCACTACGAGCAGTACTTC. This translates into CASSLRGGHYEQYF.

This chain links TRBV12-5 with TRBJ1-3; possibly TRBD1 for D (6 bases). The V and J ends lost 3 bases and 8 bases respectively, with 14 bases between them. The CDR3 covers 14 residues. Germline assignment: CDR1 LGHNT and CDR2 FRNRAP. DNA for the CDR3: TGTGCTAGTGGTTTTCAGGACAGACTACACACCATATATTTT. As protein: CASGFQDRLHTIYF.

V is TRBV27 and J is TRBJ2-2; 11 bases are shared with TRBD1. With 0 bases clipped from V and 6 bases from J, the junction kept 6 bases outside the gene matches. Per the germline V gene, CDR1 is MNHEY and CDR2 is SMNVEV (reference sequence). The CDR3 length is 17 residues. This CDR3 reads CASSLSGTGGSAGELFF. Here the CDR3 DNA reads TGTGCCAGCAGTTTATCCGGGACAGGGGGGTCGGCCGGGGAGCTGTTTTTT.

V and J are TRBV5-6 and TRBJ2-3; 8 bases align to TRBD2. The length of the CDR3 is 16 residues. V was clipped by 0 bases and J by 2 bases; unmatched bases: 5. Germline CDR1 is SGHDT and CDR2 is YYEEEE. CDR3 in DNA: TGTGCCAGCAGCTTGGTGGGGCGGGGGGCCACAGATACGCAGTATTTT. It specifies CASSLVGRGATDTQYF.

The CDR3 nucleotides are TGTGCCAGCAGCGCACTCCGGGACATCTACGAGCAGTACTTC. Residues: CASSALRDIYEQYF. The chain joins TRBV7-2 to TRBJ2-7; the D gene is possibly TRBD1 (6 bases). V was pared by 5 bases and J by 3 bases, with 14 bases between. Germline V gene lookup returns CDR1 SGHTA and CDR2 FQGNSA. CDR3 length: 14 residues.

V is TRBV6-4 and J is TRBJ1-1; TRBD1 aligns across 8 bases. The CDR3 runs to 14 residues. V shed 0 bases, J shed 5 bases, and the junction held 2 bases outside the gene matches. Germline V gives CDR1 MRHNA, CDR2 SNTAGT. The CDR3 spells CASSDSQGATEAFF. For the CDR3, the DNA is TGTGCCAGCAGTGACTCTCAGGGGGCGACTGAAGCTTTCTTT.

J is TRBJ1-5 and V is TRBV30; TRBD1 is a possible D gene (5 bases). Germline V lookup: CDR1 GTSNPN, CDR2 SVGIG (reference sequence). The CDR3 runs to 13 residues. V was shortened by 4 bases and J by 5 bases, with 12 bases between the two germline ends. The CDR3 loop is CAWTAQGYQPQHF. CDR3 DNA sequence: TGTGCCTGGACCGCGCAGGGATATCAGCCCCAGCATTTT.

The V and J genes are TRBV6-5 and TRBJ2-2; the D is unclear. With 0 bases removed from V and 4 bases from J, the gap between germline ends came to 6 bases. This CDR3 has 14 amino acids. CDR1 is MNHEY, CDR2 SVGAGI, per germline. The CDR3 bases are TGTGCCAGCAGTTACTCCGCCGGCACCGGGGAGCTGTTTTTT. Amino acids: CASSYSAGTGELFF.

A few counts support this clone. V usage is TRBV7-6 and J usage is TRBJ1-4; tentative D call: TRBD1 (6 bases). The germline CDR1 and CDR2 sequences are SGHVS and FNYEAQ. V was cut by 2 bases and J by 11 bases, with 15 bases left in between. The CDR3 has 14 amino acids. As DNA, the CDR3 is TGTGCCAGCAGCTTACCAGGGGTTCAGGGGAAACTGTTTTTT. It specifies CASSLPGVQGKLFF.

This clone is a singleton in its sample. V gene TRBV18 combines with J gene TRBJ2-3, with D unresolved. This CDR3 contains 12 residues. Germline values: CDR1 KGHSH, CDR2 LQKENI. V lost 8 bases, J lost 14 bases, and 20 bases lay in between. The CDR3 nucleotides read TGTGCCAGCACGACCGAGGAGATAAATCGGTATTTT. This sequence encodes CASTTEEINRYF.

V usage is TRBV7-2 and J usage is TRBJ2-1; D unclear. Germline CDR1 SGHTA, CDR2 FQGNSA. The CDR3 is 15 residues long. Between the trimmed V and J ends, which lost 1 base and 0 bases, there was a span of 7 bases. The DNA of the CDR3 is TGTGCCAGCAGCTTAGTTATGAGCTCCTACAATGAGCAGTTCTTC. This sequence encodes CASSLVMSSYNEQFF.

V and J are TRBV18 and TRBJ1-6; TRBD1 aligns across 9 bases. The CDR3 sequence is 13 residues long. V lost 6 bases and J lost 8; bases outside the gene matches: 2. Germline CDR1 reads KGHSH; CDR2 reads LQKENI. The CDR3, as DNA: TGTGCCAGCTCCCGGGACAGGGATTCACCCCTCCACTTT. Translation gives CASSRDRDSPLHF.

V is TRBV5-1 and J is TRBJ2-1; D is unclear. The CDR3 runs 15 residues. The germline V gene has CDR1 SGHRS and CDR2 YFSETQ. Trimming left V 7 bases short and J 0 bases short, with 14 bases between. The CDR3 DNA sequence: TGCGCCAGCCGTCCCACTCTAAGCTCCTACAATGAGCAGTTCTTC. It specifies CASRPTLSSYNEQFF.

The gene calls are TRBV28 and TRBJ1-1; perhaps TRBD1 as D (6 bases). Trimming removed 6 bases at V and 0 bases at J, with 14 bases between. CDR1 and CDR2 (germline): MDHEN, SYDVKM. This CDR3 has 15 residues. CDR3 nucleotides: TGTGCCAGCAGGCTGTCGACAGGCATGAACACTGAAGCTTTCTTT. Translation: CASRLSTGMNTEAFF.

The rearrangement uses TRBV7-9 and TRBJ2-5; TRBD1 agrees at 10 bases. The CDR3 sequence is 16 residues long. The junction had 9 bases not matched to a gene; V was cut back by 4 bases and J by 4 bases. CDR1 SEHNR and CDR2 FQNEAQ come from the germline V gene (reference sequence). The CDR3 reads CASSSTDRGGGETQYF. CDR3 bases: TGTGCCAGCAGCTCGACGGACAGGGGGGGAGGAGAGACCCAGTACTTC.

The chain joins TRBV5-1 to TRBJ2-2; a weak D match, TRBD1 (5 bases). The CDR3 consists of 16 residues. The V and J ends lost 6 bases and 0 bases respectively, with 15 bases between them. CDR1 SGHRS and CDR2 YFSETQ come from the germline V gene. The CDR3 bases are TGCGCCAGCACTTCCGACAGTACCGCGAACACCGGGGAGCTGTTTTTT. This gives the protein CASTSDSTANTGELFF.

This chain connects TRBV28 to TRBJ1-5; D may be TRBD1 (6 bases). Trimming left V 5 bases short and J 0 bases short, with 11 bases between. The CDR3 spans 15 residues. From germline, CDR1 is MDHEN and CDR2 SYDVKM. CDR3 loop: CASSPPRGSNQPQHF. The CDR3 DNA is TGTGCCAGCAGTCCTCCCAGGGGTAGCAATCAGCCCCAGCATTTT. The full variable domain, completed using reference TRBV28 and TRBJ1-5, is DVKVTQSSRYLVKRTGEKVFLECVQDMDHENMFWYRQDPGLGLRLIYFSYDVKMKEKGDIPEGYSVSREKKERFSLILESASTNQTSMYLCASSPPRGSNQPQHFGDGTRLSIL.

The V gene is TRBV6-5, the J gene TRBJ1-5; D gene uncertain. Trimming shortened V by 5 bases and J by 9 bases, and 17 bases separated the two germline ends. Looked up from germline, CDR1 is MNHEY and CDR2 is SVGAGI. CDR3 length: 14 residues. As DNA, the CDR3 is TGTGCCAGCAGTGGCCGTGGGTCCACGGGGCCCCAGCATTTT. This sequence encodes CASSGRGSTGPQHF.

V gene TRBV7-8 combines with J gene TRBJ2-1; D not certain. Trimming pared 0 bases from V and 8 bases from J, leaving 5 bases between. The V gene's germline CDR1 is SGHVS and CDR2 FQNEAQ. CDR3 length equals 12 residues. CDR3 region: CASSLAPYEQFF. The DNA for the CDR3 is TGTGCCAGCAGCTTAGCTCCCTATGAGCAGTTCTTC.

This clone was seen a few times. The V call is TRBV5-4, the J call TRBJ1-1; TRBD1 matches at 7 bases. The junction had 5 bases not matched to a gene; V was cut back by 4 bases and J by 2 bases. Germline CDR1 and CDR2: SGHNT and YYREEE (reference sequence). This CDR3 region has 14 residues. The CDR3 DNA sequence: TGTGCCAGCAGCGCCGGGACAGTAAACACTGAAGCTTTCTTT. It translates to CASSAGTVNTEAFF.

The V call is TRBV5-4, the J call TRBJ2-3, with a weak D call TRBD1 (6 bases). The CDR3 contains 15 residues. Deletions cut 4 bases from V and 2 bases from J, with 14 bases between. The V gene's germline CDR1 is SGHNT and CDR2 YYREEE (reference sequence). The CDR3 region is CASSPGQLYTDTQYF. The CDR3 DNA reads as TGTGCCAGCAGCCCAGGACAGCTTTACACAGATACGCAGTATTTT.

This clone was seen a handful of times. The rearrangement joins TRBV7-9 to TRBJ1-6, with 7 bases aligning to TRBD1. Germline V CDR1 and CDR2: SEHNR, FQNEAQ (reference sequence). With V trimmed by 5 bases and J by 7 bases, 8 bases remained unmatched. The length of the CDR3 is 15 residues. The CDR3 DNA is TGTGCCAGCAGCCCACAGGGGTTGGGGAATTCACCCCTCCACTTT. Amino acid sequence: CASSPQGLGNSPLHF.

This clone has just one count. The V gene is TRBV2, the J gene TRBJ1-6; 7 bases fit TRBD1. Trimming took 8 bases from V and 7 from J; bases not matched to a gene: 5. Per germline, CDR1 SNHLY and CDR2 FYNNEI. The CDR3 spans 13 residues. Here the CDR3 reads CASLSQGNSPLHF. CDR3 nucleotides: TGTGCCAGCCTCTCACAGGGGAATTCACCCCTCCACTTT.